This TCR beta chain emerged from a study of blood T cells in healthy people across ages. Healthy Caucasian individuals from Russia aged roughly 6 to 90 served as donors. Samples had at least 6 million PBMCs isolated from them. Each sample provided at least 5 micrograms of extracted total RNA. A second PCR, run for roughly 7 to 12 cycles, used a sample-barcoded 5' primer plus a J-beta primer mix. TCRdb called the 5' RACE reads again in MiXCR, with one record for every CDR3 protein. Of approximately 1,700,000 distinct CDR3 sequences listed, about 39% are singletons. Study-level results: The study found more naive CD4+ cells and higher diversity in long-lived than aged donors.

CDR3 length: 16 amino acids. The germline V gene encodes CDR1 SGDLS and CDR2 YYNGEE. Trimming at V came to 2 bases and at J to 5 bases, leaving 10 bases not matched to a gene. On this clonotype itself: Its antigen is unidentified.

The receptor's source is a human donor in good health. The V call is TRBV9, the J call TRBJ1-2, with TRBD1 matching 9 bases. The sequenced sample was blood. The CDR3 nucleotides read TGTGCCAGCAGCGTGCCGGGACAGGGTGAAATTTATGGCTACACCTTC. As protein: CASSVPGQGEIYGYTF.